Following are 26 T cell receptor beta chains from one sample sequenced in a study of shared clonotypes between healthy human individuals. Sequencing used immunoSEQ multiplex PCR; TCRdb keeps in-frame clones, though not all of them. This sample has some 1.1 million clones, with around 77% found just once. Sequenced sample: memory CD4+ T cells from PBMCs. Subset here: CD45RA-negative fraction. The receptors were sampled from a man aged 18 to 30 in good health. Some clones in this sample may be carry-over from other donors' samples.

This clone was seen once. The chain has TRBV6-1 and TRBJ2-7; TRBD1 is a possible D gene (6 bases). The germline V gene encodes CDR1 MNHNS and CDR2 SASEGT. V was pared by 6 bases and J by 3 bases, with 15 bases between. The CDR3 is made up of 14 amino acids. The CDR3 is CASRVQGRLYEQYF. CDR3 nucleotide sequence: TGTGCCAGCAGGGTACAGGGACGGCTCTACGAGCAGTACTTC.

V and J are TRBV19 and TRBJ1-2; 8 bases align to TRBD1. The junction had 9 bases not matched to a gene; V was cut back by 10 bases and J by 8 bases. Germline CDR1 reads LNHDA; CDR2 reads SQIVND (reference sequence). CDR3 length: 12 residues. CDR3 DNA: TGTGCCACTTTCAGGGGGCGCGGAGGCTACACCTTC. Translated, it gives CATFRGRGGYTF.

The V and J genes are TRBV10-3 and TRBJ2-1, with unresolved D. This CDR3 comprises 11 residues. Germline V CDR1 and CDR2: ENHRY, SYGVKD. V was shortened by 2 bases and J by 10 bases, with 6 bases between the two germline ends. In DNA, the CDR3 is TGTGCCATCAGTGAGGTACGGGAGCAGTTCTTC. Its protein is CAISEVREQFF.

The chain links TRBV29-1 to TRBJ1-4, with D hard to call. This CDR3 has 13 amino acids. Trimming removed 4 bases at V and 3 bases at J, with 9 bases between. Germline CDR1 is SQVTM and CDR2 is ANQGSEA. The CDR3 protein is CSVVRQPNEKLFF. CDR3 sequence (DNA): TGCAGCGTTGTGCGGCAGCCTAATGAAAAACTGTTTTTT.

This clone was observed once. The chain is built from TRBV5-1 and TRBJ1-2; D may be TRBD1 (6 bases). This CDR3 is built from 15 residues. V was trimmed by 0 bases and J by 5 bases, leaving 14 bases between them. Germline CDR1 SGHRS, CDR2 YFSETQ. This CDR3 is CASSLGNREGYGYTF. For the CDR3, the DNA is TGCGCCAGCAGCTTGGGGAACAGGGAAGGGTATGGCTACACCTTC.

The chain couples TRBV5-4 to TRBJ2-7; tentatively, D is TRBD1 (7 bases). The V end lost 4 bases, the J end lost 2 bases, and 16 bases lay between the germline ends. The CDR3 consists of 15 residues. Per the germline V gene, CDR1 is SGHNT and CDR2 is YYREEE (reference sequence). The CDR3 loop reads CASSPGGFLAYEQYF. In DNA, the CDR3 is TGTGCCAGCAGCCCAGGGGGGTTTCTGGCCTACGAGCAGTACTTC.

This clone was counted at least ten times. Other DNA sequences in this specimen translate into the identical CDR3. This chain joins TRBV7-9 and TRBJ1-2, with 7 bases fitting TRBD1. From germline, CDR1 is SEHNR and CDR2 FQNEAQ (reference sequence). This CDR3 has 12 residues. V trimming: 5 bases; J trimming: 14 bases; junction bases outside the gene matches: 11. The CDR3 loop is CASSTSWDRKTF. As DNA, the CDR3 is TGTGCCAGCAGCACTAGCTGGGACAGAAAGACCTTC.

This clone showed up just once. J is TRBJ2-7 and V is TRBV7-2; 7 bases fit TRBD2. Germline V CDR1 and CDR2: SGHTA, FQGNSA. The V segment lost 1 base and the J segment 3 bases; nucleotides outside the gene matches: 15. There are 18 residues in the CDR3. Here the CDR3 DNA reads TGTGCCAGCAGCTTAGTTATTAGCGGGCCGGGACCCCGCTACGAGCAGTACTTC. Protein: CASSLVISGPGPRYEQYF.

This chain uses TRBV30 with TRBJ1-3, with a weak D call TRBD1 (6 bases). Germline loops: CDR1 GTSNPN, CDR2 SVGIG (reference sequence). CDR3 length: 15 residues. V lost 1 base and J lost 11, with 21 bases in between. CDR3 nucleotide sequence: TGTGCCTGGAGTGGTGGGGGGGGCAGCTATATAGCCATATATTTT. This gives the protein CAWSGGGGSYIAIYF. The whole variable domain, filled in from reference TRBV30 and TRBJ1-3, reads SQTIHQWPATLVQPVGSPLSLECTVEGTSNPNLYWYRQAAGRGLQLLFYSVGIGQISSEVPQNLSASRPQDRQFILSSKKLLLSDSGFYLCAWSGGGGSYIAIYFGEGSWLTVV.

The chain has TRBV15 and TRBJ2-1; maybe TRBD2 (5 bases). CDR1 and CDR2 (germline): LNHNV, YYDKDF (reference sequence). V was trimmed by 0 bases and J by 8 bases, leaving 11 bases between them. This CDR3 comprises 14 residues. The CDR3 region is CATSRDFGVHEQFF. The CDR3 region has the DNA TGTGCCACCAGCAGAGATTTCGGGGTACATGAGCAGTTCTTC.

The chain carries TRBV30 and TRBJ2-4; D remains unclear. V was cut by 5 bases and J by 1 base, with 9 bases left in between. CDR1 and CDR2 from the germline V gene are GTSNPN and SVGIG (reference sequence). The CDR3 contains 13 residues. The CDR3 is CAWAVHAKNIQYF. Here the CDR3 DNA reads TGTGCCTGGGCAGTACATGCCAAAAACATTCAGTACTTC.

The chain joins TRBV27 to TRBJ1-1; 9 bases map to TRBD1. The CDR3 length is 13 residues. With 5 bases clipped from V and 13 bases from J, the junction kept 11 bases outside the gene matches. Germline V CDR1 and CDR2: MNHEY, SMNVEV (reference sequence). This chain's CDR3 is CASSITGGAGFFF. The CDR3 coding sequence is TGTGCCAGCAGTATAACAGGGGGCGCTGGGTTTTTCTTT.

This clone showed up many times. The chain carries TRBV28 and TRBJ1-4, with D possibly being TRBD1 (5 bases). Germline V lookup: CDR1 MDHEN, CDR2 SYDVKM. This CDR3 has 14 amino acids. Trimming removed 2 bases from V and 9 bases from J, with 13 bases in between. CDR3 sequence reads: CASSLTLHRKKLFF. The CDR3 coding sequence is TGTGCCAGCAGTTTAACCCTCCACAGGAAAAAACTGTTTTTT.

The chain recombines TRBV7-2 with TRBJ2-7, with D perhaps matching TRBD1 (6 bases). The V and J ends lost 3 bases and 5 bases respectively, with 17 bases between them. Per the germline V gene, CDR1 is SGHTA and CDR2 is FQGNSA. The CDR3 has 15 residues. CDR3 in amino acids: CASSLGAGRVDEQYF. The CDR3 region has the DNA TGTGCCAGCAGCTTGGGGGCAGGCAGGGTTGACGAGCAGTACTTC.

Comments on this clone: Other nucleotide sequences in the sample specify the same CDR3. The chain joins TRBV5-1 to TRBJ2-5; the D call may be TRBD1 or TRBD2 (6 bases each). This CDR3 has 15 residues. Deletions cut 2 bases from V and 4 bases from J, with 15 bases between. Germline values: CDR1 SGHRS, CDR2 YFSETQ. The CDR3 coding sequence is TGCGCCAGCAGCTTTGGAGGCAGGGGAGGAGAGACCCAGTACTTC. Residues: CASSFGGRGGETQYF.

The V call is TRBV6-1, the J call TRBJ1-1, with D possibly being TRBD1 (5 bases). The CDR3 sequence is 15 residues long. Germline CDR1 reads MNHNS; CDR2 reads SASEGT. V lost 7 bases, J lost 7 bases, and 22 bases lay in between. In nucleotides, the CDR3 is TGTGCCAGCACTCCACCCGGCGGGGCAAACCGTGAAGCTTTCTTT. Protein: CASTPPGGANREAFF.

The chain uses TRBV4-3 and TRBJ2-6; D is undetermined. V gave up 0 bases and J gave up 2 bases, with 8 bases separating them. Germline V gene data show CDR1 as LGHNA and CDR2 as YSLEER. The CDR3 is 16 residues long. The CDR3 coding sequence is TGCGCCAGCAGCCAAGAATACGCTACTGGGGCCAACGTCCTGACTTTC. It specifies CASSQEYATGANVLTF.

V gene TRBV6-1 combines with J gene TRBJ1-4, with 7 bases fitting TRBD1. Per germline, CDR1 MNHNS and CDR2 SASEGT. The V segment lost 0 bases and the J segment 7 bases; nucleotides outside the gene matches: 14. CDR3 length: 18 residues. The DNA for the CDR3 is TGTGCCAGCAGTGAAGCGAGTCGGGCAGGGGGTTATCGTGAAAAACTGTTTTTT. This codes for CASSEASRAGGYREKLFF.

For this clone: At one end, the junction sequence differs from germline, possibly due to a read error. The V gene is TRBV4-1, the J gene TRBJ2-5, with D perhaps TRBD2 (5 bases). The CDR3 runs 14 residues. Germline V lookup: CDR1 MGHRA, CDR2 YSYEKL. This chain's CDR3 is CASSQDLQAAQGDF. The DNA of the CDR3 is TGCGCCAGCAGCCAAGATCTTCAAGCGGCACAAGGAGACTTC.

The chain has TRBV15 and TRBJ2-7, with a tentative D call TRBD1 (5 bases). V shed 1 base and J shed 3 bases, with 19 bases lying between them. Germline lookup yields CDR1 LNHNV and CDR2 YYDKDF (reference sequence). The CDR3 has 17 amino acids. The CDR3 bases are TGTGCCACCAGCAGAGGTAGGGGCAGCGCAACTCTCTACGAGCAGTACTTC. This encodes CATSRGRGSATLYEQYF.

This chain links TRBV5-1 with TRBJ2-7; 9 nucleotides align to TRBD1. Trimming at V came to 3 bases and at J to 7 bases, leaving 8 bases not matched to a gene. The CDR3 totals 14 residues. The germline gives CDR1 SGHRS, CDR2 YFSETQ. This CDR3 reads CASSYLQGATEQYF. The CDR3 bases are TGCGCCAGCAGCTATCTACAGGGGGCGACGGAGCAGTACTTC.

The CDR3 loop is CASSQSLAGGRGTGELFF. The CDR3 DNA is TGCGCCAGCAGCCAGTCACTAGCGGGAGGCCGTGGCACCGGGGAGCTGTTTTTT. The chain combines TRBV4-1 with TRBJ2-2; TRBD2 matches 12 bases. V lost 3 bases to trimming and J lost 4 bases; unmatched junction nucleotides: 9. The CDR3 length is 18 residues. In germline, CDR1 is MGHRA, CDR2 YSYEKL.

The rearrangement links TRBV11-1 to TRBJ1-3; tentative D call: TRBD1 (6 bases). V was trimmed by 5 bases and J by 4 bases, leaving 15 bases between them. The CDR3 is 15 amino acids. Germline-derived CDR1 and CDR2 are SGHAT and FQDESV (reference sequence). The CDR3 sequence is CASSPKHREGNTIYF. CDR3 coding DNA: TGTGCCAGCAGCCCAAAACACAGGGAAGGAAACACCATATATTTT.

This sequence joins TRBV11-1 and TRBJ2-7; weak D call: TRBD2 (5 bases). CDR1 is SGHAT, CDR2 FQDESV, per germline (reference sequence). The CDR3 totals 14 residues. The ends were cut back, 2 bases at V and 4 bases at J, with 12 bases in the middle. CDR3 amino acids: CASSLYSGTYEQYF. CDR3 coding DNA: TGTGCCAGCAGCTTATACAGCGGCACTTACGAGCAGTACTTC.

The J gene is TRBJ2-2, the V gene TRBV7-6; no clear D gene. V gave up 5 bases and J gave up 4 bases, with 8 bases separating them. In germline, CDR1 is SGHVS, CDR2 FNYEAQ. The CDR3 length is 13 residues. The CDR3 DNA follows: TGTGCCAGCAGCCAGAGAGTCACCGGGGAGCTGTTTTTT. It codes for CASSQRVTGELFF.

The chain combines TRBV19 with TRBJ1-2, with a possible D match to TRBD1 (5 bases). The CDR3 consists of 12 residues. Germline lookup yields CDR1 LNHDA and CDR2 SQIVND (reference sequence). V lost 3 bases and J lost 8, with 10 bases in between. For the CDR3, the DNA is TGTGCCAGTAGTATGTGGGGGAGAGGCTACACCTTC. Translating it yields CASSMWGRGYTF. Together with reference TRBV19 and TRBJ1-2, the CDR3 gives the full variable domain: DGGITQSPKYLFRKEGQNVTLSCEQNLNHDAMYWYRQDPGQGLRLIYYSQIVNDFQKGDIAEGYSVSREKKESFPLTVTSAQKNPTAFYLCASSMWGRGYTFGSGTRLTVV.